One sample yielded the 31 T cell receptor beta chains listed below, sequenced in a study of CD8+ T cells in alopecia areata. RNA extraction was followed by reverse transcription into cDNA, which acted as the sequencing template. Sequenced by immunoSEQ multiplex PCR; TCRdb stores in-frame clones only, minus some. The sample lists roughly 150,000 clones, around 86% occurring once. The starting material was CD8+ T cells sorted from blood, obtained at week 0. Source of these receptors: a human donor with alopecia areata.

The V and J genes are TRBV15 and TRBJ2-7; D is unclear. The germline V gene encodes CDR1 LNHNV and CDR2 YYDKDF (reference sequence). With 0 bases removed from V and 5 bases from J, the gap between germline ends came to 2 bases. This CDR3 has 11 residues. The CDR3 is CATSRDHEQYF. In DNA, the CDR3 is TGTGCCACCAGCAGAGATCACGAGCAGTACTTC. The whole variable domain, filled in from reference TRBV15 and TRBJ2-7, reads DAMVIQNPRYQVTQFGKPVTLSCSQTLNHNVMYWYQQKSSQAPKLLFHYYDKDFNNEADTPDNFQSRRPNTSFCFLDIRSPGLGDTAMYLCATSRDHEQYFGPGTRLTVT.

The V and J genes are TRBV19 and TRBJ1-1; D unclear. V shed 5 bases and J shed 0 bases, with 4 bases lying between them. Germline CDR1 is LNHDA and CDR2 is SQIVND (reference sequence). The CDR3 spans 12 residues. The DNA for the CDR3 is TGTGCCAGTAGTTATTTGAACACTGAAGCTTTCTTT. This codes for CASSYLNTEAFF.

The rearrangement joins TRBV7-6 to TRBJ2-7, with 10 nucleotides matching TRBD1. The V and J ends lost 4 bases and 2 bases, in that order; junction bases with no gene match: 5. Germline assignment: CDR1 SGHVS and CDR2 FNYEAQ. CDR3 length equals 15 residues. DNA for the CDR3: TGTGCCAGCAGCTATGGACAGGGGGACGCCTACGAGCAGTACTTC. It codes for CASSYGQGDAYEQYF.

The rearrangement links TRBV11-2 to TRBJ2-5; D not resolved. V was pared by 2 bases and J by 1 base, with 17 bases between. The germline V gene has CDR1 SGHAT and CDR2 FQNNGV. The CDR3 loop spans 17 amino acids. The CDR3 DNA is TGTGCCAGCAGCTTAACATATATACCTAACCTCCAAGAGACCCAGTACTTC. Its translation: CASSLTYIPNLQETQYF.

The chain couples TRBV9 to TRBJ2-1; possibly TRBD1 for D (7 bases). This CDR3 comprises 15 residues. V gave up 0 bases and J gave up 5 bases, with 12 bases separating them. Germline V gives CDR1 SGDLS, CDR2 YYNGEE. The CDR3 reads CASSVEGASDNEQFF. The CDR3 region has the DNA TGTGCCAGCAGCGTAGAGGGGGCTAGCGACAATGAGCAGTTCTTC.

This clone was counted between two and nine times. The V and J genes are TRBV11-2 and TRBJ2-7, with 11 bases matching TRBD2. The junction had 4 bases not matched to a gene; V was cut back by 3 bases and J by 0 bases. Germline V gene data show CDR1 as SGHAT and CDR2 as FQNNGV. This CDR3 is built from 16 residues. The CDR3 here is CASSFVTSGSSYEQYF. The DNA for the CDR3 is TGTGCCAGCAGCTTTGTAACTAGCGGGAGCTCCTACGAGCAGTACTTC.

The chain links TRBV25-1 to TRBJ2-1, with D tentatively TRBD2 (6 bases). Germline V lookup: CDR1 MGHDK, CDR2 SYGVNS. The V and J ends lost 3 bases and 8 bases respectively, with 14 bases between them. The CDR3 consists of 14 residues. The CDR3 sequence: CASSDRREVDEQFF. CDR3 bases: TGTGCCAGCAGTGACCGCAGGGAGGTTGATGAGCAGTTCTTC. Supplemented by reference TRBV25-1 and TRBJ2-1, the full variable domain reads EADIYQTPRYLVIGTGKKITLECSQTMGHDKMYWYQQDPGMELHLIHYSYGVNSTEKGDLSSESTVSRIRTEHFPLTLESARPSHTSQYLCASSDRREVDEQFFGPGTRLTVL.

The table lists this clone with a count of one. V gene TRBV10-3 combines with J gene TRBJ2-3; possibly TRBD1 for D (6 bases). V lost 6 bases, J lost 2 bases, and 18 bases lay in between. Germline assignment: CDR1 ENHRY and CDR2 SYGVKD. The CDR3 has 16 amino acids. The CDR3 spells CAIRGGPGSYTDTQYF. The CDR3 DNA sequence: TGTGCCATCAGAGGGGGACCGGGAAGCTACACAGATACGCAGTATTTT.

The V call is TRBV29-1, the J call TRBJ2-3; D not certain. The germline gives CDR1 SQVTM, CDR2 ANQGSEA. The CDR3 totals 13 residues. The V end was cut by 0 bases, the J end by 6 bases, with 10 bases between. The CDR3 loop reads CSVEEVTRDTQYF. The CDR3 bases are TGCAGCGTTGAAGAGGTCACCCGCGATACGCAGTATTTT.

This clone was detected only once. The chain is built from TRBV27 and TRBJ2-1; no clear D gene. Germline values: CDR1 MNHEY, CDR2 SMNVEV (reference sequence). The CDR3 totals 11 residues. Trimming cost V 5 bases and J 5 bases, with 4 bases left between them. CDR3 bases: TGTGCCAGCAGTACTGACAATGAGCAGTTCTTC. It translates to CASSTDNEQFF.

The rearrangement uses TRBV4-1 and TRBJ2-7; TRBD1 aligns across 8 bases. This CDR3 is built from 15 residues. Germline V gene lookup returns CDR1 MGHRA and CDR2 YSYEKL. Trimming removed 4 bases from V and 5 bases from J; junction bases left unmatched: 10. The CDR3 here is CASSLVDREVDEQYF. The CDR3 nucleotides read TGCGCCAGCAGCCTGGTGGACAGGGAGGTCGACGAGCAGTACTTC.

The chain employs TRBV27 and TRBJ2-6, with TRBD1 identical over 7 bases. V dropped 6 bases and J dropped 2; count of bases not matched to a gene: 1. The CDR3 has 14 amino acids. Per the germline V gene, CDR1 is MNHEY and CDR2 is SMNVEV (reference sequence). DNA for the CDR3: TGTGCCAGCAGCACAGGGGCTGGGGCCAACGTCCTGACTTTC. Encoded protein: CASSTGAGANVLTF.

This chain uses TRBV4-1 with TRBJ2-2, with TRBD2 matching over 9 bases. Germline loops: CDR1 MGHRA, CDR2 YSYEKL. The CDR3 consists of 18 residues. Losses at the gene ends were 5 bases for V and 3 bases for J; bases not matched to a gene: 13. The CDR3 loop is CASSYRREGQSYTGELFF. The CDR3 nucleotides read TGCGCCAGCAGCTACCGGCGGGAGGGCCAATCGTACACCGGGGAGCTGTTTTTT.

V gene TRBV29-1 combines with J gene TRBJ2-3, with D tentatively TRBD1 or TRBD2 (5 bases each). The CDR3 is 14 amino acids. Germline V gene lookup returns CDR1 SQVTM and CDR2 ANQGSEA. V lost 7 bases and J lost 1, with 15 bases in between. CDR3 DNA sequence: TGCAGCGGGGGGACCGACCCTCGCACAGATACGCAGTATTTT. Its translation: CSGGTDPRTDTQYF.

J is TRBJ2-7 and V is TRBV5-6; TRBD1 might be the D (6 bases). Germline CDR1 and CDR2: SGHDT and YYEEEE. This CDR3 comprises 14 residues. The V end was cut by 6 bases, the J end by 1 base, with 14 bases between. CDR3 DNA: TGTGCCAGCAACCCTGGAACAGGGTCCTACGAGCAGTACTTC. This gives the protein CASNPGTGSYEQYF.

Here the CDR3 DNA reads TGCAGCGTTGAAGATCCGGGGACATCTTGGCAGTATTTT. Amino acids: CSVEDPGTSWQYF. The chain uses TRBV29-1 and TRBJ2-3; D is perhaps TRBD1 (6 bases). There are 13 residues in the CDR3. Looked up from germline, CDR1 is SQVTM and CDR2 is ANQGSEA. V was clipped by 0 bases and J by 11 bases, with 15 bases between them.

The V call is TRBV4-1, the J call TRBJ2-5; 9 bases agree with TRBD1. This CDR3 contains 14 residues. V lost 4 bases, J lost 4 bases, and 4 bases stayed unmatched. Germline-derived CDR1 and CDR2 are MGHRA and YSYEKL. This chain's CDR3 is CASSLGQGGETQYF. Here the CDR3 DNA reads TGCGCCAGCAGCCTGGGACAGGGTGGAGAGACCCAGTACTTC.

J is TRBJ2-7 and V is TRBV6-5; D is uncertain. Germline assignment: CDR1 MNHEY and CDR2 SVGAGI. The V gene lost 3 bases and the J gene lost 2 bases, with 11 bases spanning the gap. This CDR3 spans 14 amino acids. The CDR3 bases are TGTGCCAGCAGTTATTCTGGGTCCCCCTACGAGCAGTACTTC. This translates into CASSYSGSPYEQYF.

CDR3 protein: CASSPYRGEQYF. In DNA, the CDR3 is TGTGCCAGCAGTCCCTACCGGGGCGAGCAGTACTTC. The chain employs TRBV28 and TRBJ2-7; D is possibly TRBD2 (5 bases). This CDR3 comprises 12 residues. Trimming removed 5 bases at V and 6 bases at J, with 11 bases between. CDR1 is MDHEN and CDR2 is SYDVKM in the germline V gene. Supplemented by reference TRBV28 and TRBJ2-7, the full variable domain reads DVKVTQSSRYLVKRTGEKVFLECVQDMDHENMFWYRQDPGLGLRLIYFSYDVKMKEKGDIPEGYSVSREKKERFSLILESASTNQTSMYLCASSPYRGEQYFGPGTRLTVT.

DNA for the CDR3: TGTGCCTGGAGTGTAGGAGGGAACGAGCAGTACTTC. This sequence encodes CAWSVGGNEQYF. J is TRBJ2-7 and V is TRBV30; possibly TRBD2 for D (6 bases). CDR1 is GTSNPN and CDR2 is SVGIG in the germline V gene (reference sequence). There are 12 residues in the CDR3. V shed 0 bases and J shed 5 bases, with 8 bases lying between them.

The V gene is TRBV7-6, the J gene TRBJ2-1; D not resolved. V shed 1 base and J shed 0 bases, with 10 bases lying between them. The CDR3 totals 16 residues. CDR1 is SGHVS and CDR2 is FNYEAQ in the germline V gene. The CDR3, as DNA: TGTGCCAGCAGCTTAGTGACCGATAGCTCCTACAATGAGCAGTTCTTC. The encoded protein is CASSLVTDSSYNEQFF. The variable domain in full, with the rest retrieved from reference TRBV7-6 and TRBJ2-1, is GAGVSQSPRYKVTKRGQDVALRCDPISGHVSLYWYRQALGQGPEFLTYFNYEAQQDKSGLPNDRFSAERPEGSISTLTIQRTEQRDSAMYRCASSLVTDSSYNEQFFGPGTRLTVL.

This chain links TRBV5-4 with TRBJ2-7, with D perhaps given as TRBD1 or TRBD2 (5 bases each). The V end was cut by 4 bases, the J end by 7 bases, with 21 bases between. The CDR3 covers 15 residues. CDR1 and CDR2 from the germline V gene are SGHNT and YYREEE (reference sequence). The CDR3 sequence: CASSPTVPTGQEQYF. DNA of the CDR3: TGTGCCAGCAGCCCCACCGTTCCGACGGGGCAGGAGCAGTACTTC.

V is TRBV7-9 and J is TRBJ2-3; D is uncertain. CDR1 and CDR2 from the germline V gene are SEHNR and FQNEAQ (reference sequence). The ends were cut back, 8 bases at V and 5 bases at J, with 11 bases in the middle. The CDR3 has 12 amino acids. The CDR3 reads CASESSQDTQYF. In DNA, the CDR3 is TGTGCCAGCGAAAGTAGTCAAGATACGCAGTATTTT.

The chain carries TRBV27 and TRBJ1-1; 9 bases line up with TRBD1. Germline V gene lookup returns CDR1 MNHEY and CDR2 SMNVEV (reference sequence). The junction had 4 bases not matched to a gene; V was cut back by 8 bases and J by 3 bases. This CDR3 comprises 13 residues. In DNA, the CDR3 is TGTGCCAGCGGGACAGGGACGTACACTGAAGCTTTCTTT. Residues: CASGTGTYTEAFF.

CDR3 nucleotide sequence: TGCAGCGTCACATTAGTACAGGGCAACGGGCTTGAAAAACTGTTTTTT. Translation gives CSVTLVQGNGLEKLFF. V and J are TRBV29-1 and TRBJ1-4, with TRBD1 as a possible D gene (6 bases). V lost 6 bases to trimming and J lost 7 bases, with 24 bases between them. CDR1 and CDR2 (germline): SQVTM, ANQGSEA. The CDR3 extends over 16 amino acids.

The chain carries TRBV10-2 and TRBJ2-7; TRBD2 matches at 7 bases. This CDR3 spans 15 amino acids. The germline gives CDR1 WSHSY, CDR2 SAAADI. J was trimmed by 3 bases and V by 8 bases; bases with no gene match: 13. The CDR3 spells CASSGGGVTVYEQYF. The CDR3 bases are TGCGCCAGCTCGGGGGGTGGAGTAACCGTCTACGAGCAGTACTTC.

On this clone itself: Within the sample, other DNA sequences also encode this same CDR3. The chain uses TRBV29-1 and TRBJ1-2, with D tentatively TRBD1 (5 bases). CDR3 size: 11 residues. The ends were cut back, 4 bases at V and 7 bases at J, with 10 bases in the middle. Germline V gene data show CDR1 as SQVTM and CDR2 as ANQGSEA. The CDR3 DNA sequence: TGCAGCGTTGGGACGAGGGGTGGCTACACCTTC. Encoded protein: CSVGTRGGYTF.

V and J are TRBV30 and TRBJ1-5, with D possibly matching TRBD1 (6 bases). The CDR3 extends over 14 amino acids. Between the trimmed V and J ends, which lost 5 bases and 5 bases, there was a span of 16 bases. Germline values: CDR1 GTSNPN, CDR2 SVGIG (reference sequence). CDR3 protein: CAWAGGGSDQPQHF. CDR3 nucleotides: TGTGCCTGGGCCGGAGGGGGATCGGATCAGCCCCAGCATTTT.

This clone was counted between two and nine times. The rearrangement uses TRBV29-1 and TRBJ1-1, with D tentatively TRBD1 (6 bases). The V gene lost 4 bases and the J gene lost 3 bases, with 9 bases spanning the gap. This CDR3 has 12 residues. Germline V gene lookup returns CDR1 SQVTM and CDR2 ANQGSEA. The CDR3 bases are TGCAGCGTTGTGGGACAAGACACTGAAGCTTTCTTT. It codes for CSVVGQDTEAFF.

The rearrangement links TRBV6-1 to TRBJ2-3, with D unclear. The CDR3 has 11 amino acids. CDR1 is MNHNS, CDR2 SASEGT, per germline. V gave up 7 bases and J gave up 2 bases, with 4 bases separating them. As DNA, the CDR3 is TGTGCCAGCACATACACAGATACGCAGTATTTT. It yields the protein CASTYTDTQYF.

The chain links TRBV4-1 to TRBJ2-5, with 9 bases that match TRBD2. J was trimmed by 1 base and V by 8 bases; bases with no gene match: 11. In germline, CDR1 is MGHRA, CDR2 YSYEKL. The CDR3 is made up of 16 amino acids. The CDR3 nucleotides read TGCGCCAGCCTCCAAACCGGGACTAGCAGCCAAGAGACCCAGTACTTC. Amino acids: CASLQTGTSSQETQYF.